One sample yielded the 12 T cell receptor beta chains listed below, sequenced in a study of T cell responses to AZD1222 COVID-19 vaccine. Libraries were prepared by immunoSEQ multiplex PCR; TCRdb keeps only in-frame clonotypes and omits some of them. The repertoire holds around 100,000 clones, 91% seen once, with 45% to 55% in the top ten. The sample in question was peripheral blood, obtained on day 0 of AZD1222 vaccination. All receptors come from an adult in good health.

This clone was counted a single time. The chain joins TRBV29-1 to TRBJ2-7; no firm D call. Looked up from germline, CDR1 is SQVTM and CDR2 is ANQGSEA. The CDR3 length is 12 residues. V shed 4 bases and J shed 0 bases, with 7 bases lying between them. CDR3 in amino acids: CSVVRDSYEQYF. The DNA of the CDR3 is TGCAGCGTTGTTCGCGACTCCTACGAGCAGTACTTC.

The rearrangement joins TRBV6-2 or TRBV6-3 to TRBJ1-2, with 8 bases that match TRBD1. Germline assignment: CDR1 MNHEY and CDR2 SVGEGT. The CDR3 loop spans 15 amino acids. V trimming: 2 bases; J trimming: 4 bases; junction bases outside the gene matches: 6. In DNA, the CDR3 is TGTGCCAGCAGTTACGCCCGACAGGGGATCTATGGCTACACCTTC. This encodes CASSYARQGIYGYTF.

This sequence joins TRBV11-2 and TRBJ2-7; D not certain. The V end was cut by 0 bases, the J end by 1 base, with 7 bases between. This CDR3 is 14 amino acids long. Germline values: CDR1 SGHAT, CDR2 FQNNGV. The CDR3, as DNA: TGTGCCAGCAGCTTAGATCGGCGGTCCTACGAGCAGTACTTC. It specifies CASSLDRRSYEQYF.

The chain uses TRBV27 and TRBJ1-2; D perhaps matches TRBD1 (6 bases). The CDR3 is 13 residues long. V lost 6 bases and J 4 bases, leaving 12 bases between the germline ends. CDR1 is MNHEY, CDR2 SMNVEV, per germline (reference sequence). The CDR3 region is CASSRQVGYGYTF. The CDR3 nucleotides read TGTGCCAGCAGCCGACAGGTCGGCTATGGCTACACCTTC.

V and J are TRBV29-1 and TRBJ1-1, with 9 bases identical to TRBD1. In germline, CDR1 is SQVTM, CDR2 ANQGSEA. V was pared by 4 bases and J by 5 bases, with 8 bases of the junction left unmatched. The CDR3 consists of 14 residues. The CDR3 bases are TGCAGCGTTGGATCGTCGACAGGGGGGACTGAAGCTTTCTTT. It is translated as CSVGSSTGGTEAFF.

CDR3 region: CASSLGGLIYGYTF. CDR3 DNA: TGCGCCAGCAGCTTGGGGGGACTCATCTATGGCTACACCTTC. V and J are TRBV5-1 and TRBJ1-2, with TRBD1 as a possible D gene (5 bases). Germline-derived CDR1 and CDR2 are SGHRS and YFSETQ. Trimming removed 0 bases from V and 4 bases from J, with 10 bases in between. This CDR3 region has 14 residues.

V usage is TRBV7-2 and J usage is TRBJ2-1, with 12 bases aligning to TRBD2. Looked up from germline, CDR1 is SGHTA and CDR2 is FQGNSA. The CDR3 is 16 residues long. V shed 6 bases, J shed 8 bases, and the junction held 11 bases outside the gene matches. Here the CDR3 DNA reads TGTGCCAGCAGTCAGAGACTAGCGGGAGTTTTGGATGAGCAGTTCTTC. Translation: CASSQRLAGVLDEQFF.

This clone occurred once. The chain has TRBV5-1 and TRBJ2-2; 12 nucleotides align to TRBD2. The V and J ends lost 2 bases and 5 bases, in that order; junction bases with no gene match: 7. The germline V gene encodes CDR1 SGHRS and CDR2 YFSETQ. CDR3 length: 17 amino acids. The DNA of the CDR3 is TGCGCCAGCAGCTTCCGACTAGCGGGAGCGGGGACCGGGGAGCTGTTTTTT. It is translated as CASSFRLAGAGTGELFF.

This chain uses TRBV9 with TRBJ2-1, with 9 nucleotides matching TRBD2. Unmatched junction bases numbered 7, after V lost 0 bases and J lost 3 bases. The CDR3 runs to 17 residues. Looked up from germline, CDR1 is SGDLS and CDR2 is YYNGEE. CDR3 sequence reads: CASSVVASGILYNEQFF. The CDR3 region has the DNA TGTGCCAGCAGCGTAGTGGCTAGCGGGATCCTCTACAATGAGCAGTTCTTC.

The chain has TRBV6-2 or TRBV6-3 and TRBJ2-7; TRBD2 aligns across 8 bases. With V trimmed by 1 base and J by 1 base, 3 bases remained unmatched. Germline V CDR1 and CDR2: MNHEY, SVGEGT. The CDR3 loop spans 15 amino acids. The CDR3 loop is CASSYFTSGSYEQYF. The CDR3 DNA follows: TGTGCCAGCAGTTACTTCACTAGCGGATCCTACGAGCAGTACTTC.

The chain has TRBV2 and TRBJ1-1; D perhaps matches TRBD1 (5 bases). The CDR3 has 14 residues. Between the trimmed V and J ends, which lost 1 base and 4 bases, there was a span of 10 bases. Germline values: CDR1 SNHLY, CDR2 FYNNEI. The CDR3 reads CASSEDGGGTEAFF. The CDR3 bases are TGTGCCAGCAGTGAAGACGGGGGAGGCACTGAAGCTTTCTTT.

With respect to this clone: Different DNA sequences within this sample yield the same CDR3. The V call is TRBV28, the J call TRBJ1-3; D remains unclear. This CDR3 spans 12 amino acids. CDR1 is MDHEN and CDR2 is SYDVKM in the germline V gene. The V gene lost 5 bases and the J gene lost 4 bases, with 6 bases spanning the gap. CDR3 in amino acids: CASSPPGNTIYF. The CDR3 coding sequence is TGTGCCAGCAGTCCCCCAGGAAACACCATATATTTT.